This T cell receptor beta chain was profiled in a study of T cell responses to AZD1222 COVID-19 vaccine. Study-wide points: Seropositive at baseline were only a handful of AZD1222 recipients. Spike-specific TCR breadth rose after two AZD1222 doses, and depth rose as well. Repertoire sampling happened only post peak T cell response. Donors were largely white British and mainly female; clonal diversity was possibly underestimated.

In germline, CDR1 is SQVTM, CDR2 ANQGSEA. V was shortened by 0 bases and J by 2 bases, with 11 bases between the two germline ends. CDR3 length equals 15 residues. In its sample, this clone was seen a few times. Its antigen is not identified. The protocol was immunoSEQ multiplex PCR, while the TCRdb copy is restricted to in-frame clones and leaves out a portion. The table shows 150,000 or so clones, with 91% occurring only once. The source is an adult in good health. Sequencing used peripheral blood, obtained on day 0 of AZD1222 vaccination. This rearrangement joins TRBV29-1 to TRBJ1-5; possible D gene TRBD1, 6 bases. This chain's CDR3 is CSVEEGGGGNQPQHF. Written as DNA, the CDR3 is TGCAGCGTTGAAGAAGGGGGAGGCGGCAATCAGCCCCAGCATTTT.